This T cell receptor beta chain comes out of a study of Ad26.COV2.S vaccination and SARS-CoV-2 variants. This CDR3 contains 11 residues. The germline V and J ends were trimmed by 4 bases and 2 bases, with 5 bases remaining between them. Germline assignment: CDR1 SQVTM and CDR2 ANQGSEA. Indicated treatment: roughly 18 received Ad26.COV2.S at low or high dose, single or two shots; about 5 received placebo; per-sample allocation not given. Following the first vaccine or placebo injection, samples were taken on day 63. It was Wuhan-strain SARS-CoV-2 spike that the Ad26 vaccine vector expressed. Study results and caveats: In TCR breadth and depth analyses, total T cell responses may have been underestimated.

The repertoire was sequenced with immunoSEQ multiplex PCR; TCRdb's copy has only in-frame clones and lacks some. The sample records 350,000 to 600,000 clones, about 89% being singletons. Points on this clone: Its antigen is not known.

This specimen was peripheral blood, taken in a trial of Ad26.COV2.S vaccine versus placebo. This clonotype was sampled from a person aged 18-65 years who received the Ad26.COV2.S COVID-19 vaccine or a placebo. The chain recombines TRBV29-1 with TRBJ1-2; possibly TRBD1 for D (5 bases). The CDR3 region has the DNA TGCAGCGTTGCAGGGAACTATGGCTACACCTTC. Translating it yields CSVAGNYGYTF.